The 17 T cell receptor beta chains presented below share a single source sample, sequenced in a study of blood T cell repertoires in COVID-19. Repertoires were generated with immunoSEQ multiplex PCR, while TCRdb's copy carries only in-frame clones and drops some. Here the sample spans roughly 350,000 clones, around 87% being singletons. Sequencing used peripheral blood. Source of these receptors: a woman aged 25 to 45 with COVID-19, enrolled during active disease.

The genes are TRBV30 and TRBJ1-1; D unclear. The CDR3 is 16 amino acids. The germline V gene encodes CDR1 GTSNPN and CDR2 SVGIG (reference sequence). V lost 3 bases and J lost 4, with 21 bases in between. This CDR3 is CAWRHLSGFPSTEAFF. Here the CDR3 DNA reads TGTGCCTGGAGACACTTGAGCGGGTTCCCTAGCACTGAAGCTTTCTTT.

J is TRBJ2-7 and V is TRBV30; tentative D call: TRBD2 (7 bases). The CDR3 runs 13 residues. CDR1 is GTSNPN and CDR2 is SVGIG in the germline V gene (reference sequence). V was cut by 1 base and J by 6 bases, with 13 bases left in between. The CDR3, as DNA: TGTGCCTGGAGTGCGGGGGGCCAGGGCGAGCAGTACTTC. Translation gives CAWSAGGQGEQYF.

The rearrangement uses TRBV4-1 and TRBJ1-2; D is unclear. The CDR3 is 16 amino acids. V lost 0 bases to trimming and J lost 8 bases, with 19 bases between them. Germline V gene lookup returns CDR1 MGHRA and CDR2 YSYEKL. The CDR3 here is CASSQEPGQSSRGYTF. The CDR3 bases are TGCGCCAGCAGCCAAGAGCCTGGCCAGTCCTCTAGGGGCTACACCTTC.

The chain combines TRBV6-5 with TRBJ1-3; no clear D gene. This CDR3 region has 16 residues. Trimming removed 2 bases from V and 0 bases from J, with 11 bases in between. In germline, CDR1 is MNHEY, CDR2 SVGAGI. Here the CDR3 DNA reads TGTGCCAGCAGTTACGCCAGGCCCCCCTCTGGAAACACCATATATTTT. Translated: CASSYARPPSGNTIYF.

V and J are TRBV23-1 and TRBJ2-5; possible D gene TRBD1, 5 bases. TRBV23-1 counts as an open reading frame of uncertain function. V dropped 3 bases and J dropped 1 base, with 12 bases sitting between them. The CDR3 is 15 residues long. The CDR3 reads CASSHPDRAQETQYF. The CDR3 DNA is TGCGCCAGCAGTCATCCCGACAGAGCCCAAGAGACCCAGTACTTC.

J is TRBJ2-1 and V is TRBV27; TRBD2 agrees at 8 bases. After removal of 5 bases from V and 8 bases from J, the junction contained 8 bases not matched to a gene. This CDR3 region has 14 residues. Germline V lookup: CDR1 MNHEY, CDR2 SMNVEV (reference sequence). In DNA, the CDR3 is TGTGCCAGCAGTCCCCTAAAGCGGGAGCATGAGCAGTTCTTC. Its protein is CASSPLKREHEQFF.

This chain joins TRBV7-9 and TRBJ1-1; no clear D. The CDR3 consists of 13 residues. The V end lost 5 bases, the J end lost 4 bases, and 11 bases lay between the germline ends. Germline CDR1 reads SEHNR; CDR2 reads FQNEAQ (reference sequence). CDR3 loop: CASSQKAGTEAFF. DNA for the CDR3: TGTGCCAGCAGCCAAAAAGCGGGCACTGAAGCTTTCTTT.

V and J are TRBV19 and TRBJ2-2; a possible D gene is TRBD2 (6 bases). The CDR3 sequence is 15 residues long. Germline V gene lookup returns CDR1 LNHDA and CDR2 SQIVND (reference sequence). V lost 0 bases to trimming and J lost 7 bases, with 12 bases between them. This CDR3 reads CASSIEGGEDGELFF. Written as DNA, the CDR3 is TGTGCCAGTAGTATAGAAGGCGGGGAGGACGGGGAGCTGTTTTTT.

The chain's CDR3 is CATSFGGSHETQYF. CDR3 bases: TGTGCCACCAGTTTTGGCGGGAGTCACGAGACCCAGTACTTC. This chain uses TRBV24-1 with TRBJ2-5; 7 positions match TRBD2. The germline CDR1 and CDR2 sequences are KGHDR and SFDVKD. Losses at the gene ends were 6 bases for V and 5 bases for J; bases not matched to a gene: 8. This CDR3 is 14 amino acids long.

The rearrangement links TRBV19 to TRBJ1-5; D remains ambiguous. The CDR3 is 13 amino acids. Trimming shortened V by 6 bases and J by 5 bases, and 11 bases separated the two germline ends. The germline V gene has CDR1 LNHDA and CDR2 SQIVND (reference sequence). The CDR3: CASRALQDQPQHF. The CDR3 DNA is TGTGCCAGTAGGGCATTACAAGATCAGCCCCAGCATTTT.

This chain links TRBV4-1 with TRBJ2-5, with D maybe TRBD2 (6 bases). There are 15 residues in the CDR3. In germline, CDR1 is MGHRA, CDR2 YSYEKL. Trimming took 0 bases from V and 5 from J, leaving 13 bases between them. The CDR3 reads CASSQDGRAGETQYF. The CDR3 DNA sequence: TGCGCCAGCAGCCAAGATGGCAGGGCGGGGGAGACCCAGTACTTC.

This clone appeared once. The chain couples TRBV24-1 to TRBJ2-1; D gene uncertain. Germline V gene data show CDR1 as KGHDR and CDR2 as SFDVKD. V lost 7 bases to trimming and J lost 3 bases, with 9 bases between them. The CDR3 covers 13 residues. The CDR3 here is CATRTRLYNEQFF. CDR3 DNA sequence: TGTGCCACCAGAACCAGACTCTACAATGAGCAGTTCTTC.

The chain couples TRBV4-2 to TRBJ1-6; D gene uncertain. The CDR3 has 16 amino acids. The germline gives CDR1 LGHNA, CDR2 YNFKEQ. Trimming cost V 0 bases and J 6 bases, with 12 bases left between them. In DNA form, the CDR3 reads TGTGCCAGCAGCCAAGACATTCGGGTTCGTAATTCACCCCTCCACTTT. Translated: CASSQDIRVRNSPLHF.

The chain carries TRBV2 and TRBJ2-3, with D unresolved. This CDR3 contains 14 residues. With 5 bases removed from V and 0 bases from J, the gap between germline ends came to 9 bases. Germline assignment: CDR1 SNHLY and CDR2 FYNNEI. CDR3 amino acids: CASSFFGSTDTQYF. Here the CDR3 DNA reads TGTGCCAGCAGTTTCTTCGGGAGCACAGATACGCAGTATTTT.

The chain links TRBV29-1 to TRBJ1-2; 9 nucleotides agree with TRBD1. This CDR3 region has 15 residues. V lost 4 bases, J lost 1 base, and 7 bases stayed unmatched. CDR1 is SQVTM and CDR2 is ANQGSEA in the germline V gene. The CDR3 here is CSVVSTGGINYGYTF. The CDR3 nucleotides are TGCAGCGTTGTTTCGACAGGGGGAATTAACTATGGCTACACCTTC.

This clone was observed a few times. The chain is built from TRBV7-8 and TRBJ2-3; TRBD2 matches at 8 bases. The CDR3 runs 15 residues. J was trimmed by 5 bases and V by 4 bases; bases with no gene match: 8. Germline V gene sequence: CDR1 SGHVS, CDR2 FQNEAQ. In DNA, the CDR3 is TGTGCCAGCAGCTCATGGACGGGAGGGAAAGATACGCAGTATTTT. It translates to CASSSWTGGKDTQYF.

The V call is TRBV30, the J call TRBJ2-5; 8 bases match TRBD2. Germline V gene lookup returns CDR1 GTSNPN and CDR2 SVGIG (reference sequence). J was trimmed by 7 bases and V by 3 bases; bases with no gene match: 4. This CDR3 is built from 12 residues. The CDR3 protein is CAWRRGGRTQYF. CDR3 in DNA: TGTGCCTGGAGACGGGGGGGACGGACCCAGTACTTC.